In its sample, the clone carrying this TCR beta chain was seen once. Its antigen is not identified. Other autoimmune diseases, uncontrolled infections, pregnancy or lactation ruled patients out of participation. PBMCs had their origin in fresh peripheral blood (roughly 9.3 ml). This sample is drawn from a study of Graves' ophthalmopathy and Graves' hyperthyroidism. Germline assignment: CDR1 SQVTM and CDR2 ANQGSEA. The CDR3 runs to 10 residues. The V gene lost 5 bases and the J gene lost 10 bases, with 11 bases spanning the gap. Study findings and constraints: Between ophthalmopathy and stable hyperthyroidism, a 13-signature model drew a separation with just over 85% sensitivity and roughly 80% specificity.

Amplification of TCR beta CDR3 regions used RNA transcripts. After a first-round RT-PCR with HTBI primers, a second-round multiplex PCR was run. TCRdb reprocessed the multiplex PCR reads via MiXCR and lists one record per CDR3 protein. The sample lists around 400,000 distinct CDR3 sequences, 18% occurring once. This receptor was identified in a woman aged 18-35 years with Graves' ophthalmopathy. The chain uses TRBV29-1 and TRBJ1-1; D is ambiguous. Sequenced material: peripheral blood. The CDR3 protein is CSVYADRAFF. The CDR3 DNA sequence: TGCAGCGTTTACGCCGATAGAGCTTTCTTT.